This T cell receptor beta chain came from a study of T cells in Graves' hyperthyroidism and ophthalmopathy. Study information: Peripheral blood specimens were obtained at initial diagnosis, prior to any treatment. General study results and limits: The model anticipated ophthalmopathy a median around six months pre-onset.

In this sample, this clonotype turned up many times. No antigen is known for it. Researchers took RNA transcripts and amplified the TCR beta CDR3 regions from them. Using the HTBI primer set, a first-round RT-PCR was run on the TCR CDR3. TCRdb re-called the multiplex PCR reads with MiXCR, one entry per CDR3 protein. The sample comprises hundreds of thousands of distinct CDR3 sequences, under 25% of which are singletons, and approximately 54% rests with the top ten. Out of over 7.5 ml of fresh peripheral blood came the PBMCs. V lost 4 bases and J lost 6, with 12 bases in between. Germline V gene data show CDR1 as SGHTA and CDR2 as FQGTGA. The CDR3 sequence is 13 residues long.

The rearrangement uses TRBV7-3 and TRBJ1-2, with D uncertain. This TCR was recovered from a woman aged 70-85 years with Graves' ophthalmopathy. Sequenced input: blood. CDR3 sequence: CASSYTLRDGYTF. The CDR3 nucleotides read TGTGCCAGCAGCTACACACTTCGGGATGGCTACACCTTC.